Listed here is a single T cell receptor beta chain. No antigen is known for it. The method was immunoSEQ multiplex PCR; TCRdb's version includes in-frame clones alone and lacks a portion of them. The table includes 950,000 to 1,300,000 clones, about 75% detected once. This entry is derived from a study of shared clonotypes between healthy human individuals. Study-wide results and limits: Generally, naive subsets came out with larger estimated richness than memory subsets.

There were no recent acute infections or vaccinations among the donors, who were healthy HIV-negative adults. Trimming removed 1 base from V and 5 bases from J, with 9 bases in between. This CDR3 spans 13 amino acids. Germline V CDR1 and CDR2: GTSNPN, SVGIG (reference sequence). Sequenced input: memory CD4+ T cells sorted from blood. Subset noted: CD45RA-negative fraction. The receptor's source is a man aged 18 to 30 in good health. This chain joins TRBV30 and TRBJ1-5, with D unresolved. This chain's CDR3 is CAWSGQRDQPQHF. CDR3 DNA: TGTGCCTGGAGTGGCCAAAGGGATCAGCCCCAGCATTTT.